This TCR beta chain was recorded in a study of T cell responses to AZD1222 COVID-19 vaccine. Overall study results and limits: Unmutated variant regions are reportedly targeted by nearly half of spike-specific TCRs.

The repertoire was sequenced with immunoSEQ multiplex PCR; TCRdb's copy has only in-frame clones and lacks some. The sample carries 120,000 to 150,000 clones, 80% to 90% recorded once. With respect to this clone: What it recognizes is unknown.

The V gene end was trimmed by 0 bases and the J gene end by 2 bases; junction bases not matched to a gene: 10. The CDR3 contains 18 residues. The germline CDR1 and CDR2 sequences are MGHDK and SYGVNS. The clonotype comes from an adult in good health. The genes are TRBV25-1 and TRBJ2-1, with 7 positions matching TRBD2. The source was peripheral blood, collected on day 0 of AZD1222 vaccination. CDR3 nucleotides: TGTGCCAGCAGTGAATATAAGGGCCGGGGGAGGGCCTACAATGAGCAGTTCTTC. Translation: CASSEYKGRGRAYNEQFF.